A single sample gave rise to the 11 T cell receptor beta chains below, sequenced in a study of blood T cells in healthy people across ages. It was with a sample-barcoded 5' primer and a J-beta primer mix that a second PCR of roughly 7 to 11 cycles was run. MiXCR, run by TCRdb on the 5' RACE reads, gives a single entry per CDR3 protein. The table lists some 790,000 distinct CDR3 sequences, 29% of them singletons. Sample: blood. The receptors come from a woman aged 80 or older in good health.

This clonotype was recorded at least ten times. V usage is TRBV24-1 and J usage is TRBJ2-1, with a tentative D call TRBD1 (5 bases). The V end was cut by 1 base, the J end by 10 bases, with 13 bases between. The CDR3 totals 14 residues. CDR1 is KGHDR, CDR2 SFDVKD, per germline. CDR3 coding DNA: TGTGCCACCAGTGATTTATCAGGGTATGGAGAGCAGTTCTTC. This encodes CATSDLSGYGEQFF.

This chain links TRBV5-1 with TRBJ2-2; a weak D match, TRBD1 (7 bases). V lost 4 bases and J lost 6, with 13 bases in between. This CDR3 has 14 amino acids. Germline V lookup: CDR1 SGHRS, CDR2 YFSETQ. This CDR3 is CASSPDREAGELFF. DNA for the CDR3: TGCGCCAGCAGCCCTGACAGGGAGGCCGGGGAGCTGTTTTTT. Based on the CDR3 plus reference TRBV5-1 and TRBJ2-2, the full variable domain is KAGVTQTPRYLIKTRGQQVTLSCSPISGHRSVSWYQQTPGQGLQFLFEYFSETQRNKGNFPGRFSGRQFSNSRSEMNVSTLELGDSALYLCASSPDREAGELFFGEGSRLTVL.

In this sample, this clonotype turned up a few times. V is TRBV12-3 or TRBV12-4 and J is TRBJ1-1; D unclear. Trimming pared 2 bases from V and 6 bases from J, leaving 16 bases between. The CDR3 sequence is 15 residues long. In DNA form, the CDR3 reads TGTGCCAGCAGTTTAACTAGGAGGGCGTTATCTGAAGCTTTCTTT. This codes for CASSLTRRALSEAFF.

This clonotype came up many times. The V and J genes are TRBV28 and TRBJ2-7, with D uncertain. The CDR3 is 13 residues long. CDR1 is MDHEN and CDR2 is SYDVKM in the germline V gene. V gave up 3 bases and J gave up 0 bases, with 6 bases separating them. Written as DNA, the CDR3 is TGTGCCAGCAGTTTCCCCCCCTCCTACGAGCAGTACTTC. Amino acid sequence: CASSFPPSYEQYF.

CDR3 protein: CASSLAGGRGEKLFF. In DNA, the CDR3 is TGTGCCAGCAGCTTAGCAGGGGGCCGCGGTGAAAAACTGTTTTTT. V is TRBV7-2 and J is TRBJ1-4, with 7 positions matching TRBD1. Unmatched junction bases numbered 5, after V lost 0 bases and J lost 7 bases. The CDR3 spans 15 residues. Germline-derived CDR1 and CDR2 are SGHTA and FQGNSA.

V and J are TRBV5-1 and TRBJ2-1; the D is unclear. Germline V CDR1 and CDR2: SGHRS, YFSETQ. V lost 4 bases and J lost 0, with 11 bases in between. The CDR3 contains 15 residues. The CDR3 DNA reads TGCGCCAGCAGCGCTGGTGGATACTCCTACAATGAGCAGTTCTTC. Translated, it gives CASSAGGYSYNEQFF.

The CDR3 region has the DNA TGTGCCAGCTCGGCGGACAGGGATAAACTGTTTTTT. Its translation: CASSADRDKLFF. This chain joins TRBV18 and TRBJ1-4; 8 nucleotides line up with TRBD1. V dropped 6 bases and J dropped 11; count of bases not matched to a gene: 5. This CDR3 contains 12 residues. Per germline, CDR1 KGHSH and CDR2 LQKENI. The full variable domain, rest sourced from reference TRBV18 and TRBJ1-4, is NAGVMQNPRHLVRRRGQEARLRCSPMKGHSHVYWYRQLPEEGLKFMVYLQKENIIDESGMPKERFSAEFPKEGPSILRIQQVVRGDSAAYFCASSADRDKLFFGSGTQLSVL.

A remark on this clonotype: The junction departs from the called germline gene at one end, perhaps through a read error. The chain couples TRBV3-1 to TRBJ2-4, with a weak D call TRBD2 (5 bases). The last part of the DNA fits TRBJ2-5 better; the J call may be wrong. The germline V gene has CDR1 LGHDT and CDR2 YNNKEL (reference sequence). This CDR3 contains 19 residues. The CDR3 spells CASSQDAGVRLASQGTQYF. The CDR3 DNA reads TGTGCCAGCAGCCAAGATGCCGGGGTGCGCTTGGCGTCCCAAGGGACCCAGTACTTC.

About this clonotype: A much larger clone sits a single nucleotide away, making a read error possible. V is TRBV5-5 and J is TRBJ2-3; 8 bases are a match to TRBD2. V trimming: 9 bases; J trimming: 2 bases; junction bases outside the gene matches: 8. Germline loops: CDR1 SGHKS, CDR2 YYEKEE (reference sequence). The CDR3 totals 14 residues. DNA of the CDR3: TGTGCCACCCACGGGGGGGTGGACACAGATACGCAGTATTTT. This gives the protein CATHGGVDTDTQYF.

V usage is TRBV4-2 and J usage is TRBJ1-1; tentatively, D is TRBD1 (5 bases). CDR1 is LGHNA and CDR2 is YNFKEQ in the germline V gene. CDR3 length: 16 residues. V lost 2 bases, J lost 3 bases, and 16 bases lay in between. In DNA, the CDR3 is TGTGCCAGCAGCCAACCGTCCGGACACGTGGACACTGAAGCTTTCTTT. Its translation: CASSQPSGHVDTEAFF.

This clonotype was seen many times. The rearrangement joins TRBV5-4 to TRBJ2-5; a possible D gene is TRBD2 (6 bases). The V gene's germline CDR1 is SGHNT and CDR2 YYREEE (reference sequence). The CDR3 has 14 residues. V lost 9 bases and J lost 5, with 20 bases in between. CDR3 amino acids: CATAPTTSSETQYF. The CDR3 region has the DNA TGTGCCACCGCCCCCACTACTAGCAGTGAGACCCAGTACTTC.